The 16 T cell receptor beta chains reported below all come from one sample, sequenced in a study of PD-1 blockade in classical Hodgkin lymphoma. The repertoire was sequenced with immunoSEQ multiplex PCR; TCRdb's copy has only in-frame clones and lacks some. This table has around 26,000 clones, 69% appearing once. Every single patient, without exception, relapsed after autologous stem cell transplantation, and brentuximab vedotin exposure varied. The material was peripheral blood mononuclear cells (PBMCs), obtained at baseline. The receptors come from a human donor with classical Hodgkin lymphoma.

This rearrangement joins TRBV29-1 to TRBJ1-3; no reliable D call. The V end was cut by 6 bases, the J end by 2 bases, with 8 bases between. The CDR3 totals 12 residues. CDR1 is SQVTM, CDR2 ANQGSEA, per germline. The DNA for the CDR3 is TGCAGCGTGAGCATTACTGGAAACACCATATATTTT. Translating gives CSVSITGNTIYF.

The chain links TRBV7-3 to TRBJ2-5, with 7 bases identical to TRBD1. The V gene's germline CDR1 is SGHTA and CDR2 FQGTGA. Trimming at V came to 5 bases and at J to 4 bases, leaving 16 bases not matched to a gene. This CDR3 is built from 17 residues. The CDR3 DNA reads as TGTGCCAGCAGCCACGGCTGGGACAGCCAGGACGGAGAGACCCAGTACTTC. Translating it yields CASSHGWDSQDGETQYF.

This clone came up a few times. The CDR3 reads CASRTGSTNTGELFF. As DNA, the CDR3 is TGTGCCAGCAGGACGGGGTCCACGAACACCGGGGAGCTGTTTTTT. V and J are TRBV5-4 and TRBJ2-2; a possible D gene is TRBD2 (5 bases). V shed 5 bases and J shed 0 bases, with 11 bases lying between them. The CDR3 has 15 amino acids. The germline gives CDR1 SGHNT, CDR2 YYREEE (reference sequence).

The V and J genes are TRBV19 and TRBJ2-7; 14 bases are shared with TRBD2. The CDR3 sequence is 17 residues long. The germline gives CDR1 LNHDA, CDR2 SQIVND (reference sequence). V gave up 6 bases and J gave up 4 bases; unmatched junction bases: 11. The CDR3 spells CASSPTQGLAGVYEQYF. CDR3 coding DNA: TGTGCCAGTAGCCCGACCCAGGGACTAGCGGGGGTTTACGAGCAGTACTTC.

This clone was counted a few times. This chain uses TRBV2 with TRBJ1-6; 8 bases are a match to TRBD1. CDR1 SNHLY and CDR2 FYNNEI come from the germline V gene. J lost 8 bases, V lost 6 bases, and 6 bases had no gene match. The CDR3 spans 14 residues. The CDR3 nucleotides read TGTGCCAGCAGGGTTGCAGGGGGCTATTCACCCCTCCACTTT. It encodes CASRVAGGYSPLHF.

The genes are TRBV27 and TRBJ1-2; D not certain. This CDR3 comprises 11 residues. The germline CDR1 and CDR2 sequences are MNHEY and SMNVEV (reference sequence). Trimming pared 7 bases from V and 0 bases from J, leaving 3 bases between. The CDR3 loop reads CASKTNYGYTF. Written as DNA, the CDR3 is TGTGCCAGCAAGACTAACTATGGCTACACCTTC.

This rearrangement joins TRBV25-1 to TRBJ2-1; D ambiguous. The CDR3 runs to 14 residues. Germline-derived CDR1 and CDR2 are MGHDK and SYGVNS. Between the trimmed V and J ends, which lost 2 bases and 2 bases, there was a span of 7 bases. The CDR3 loop reads CASSELPPYNEQFF. The CDR3 DNA sequence: TGTGCCAGCAGTGAACTCCCCCCCTACAATGAGCAGTTCTTC.

The chain combines TRBV28 with TRBJ1-6; D not certain. CDR1 is MDHEN, CDR2 SYDVKM, per germline. This CDR3 region has 13 residues. The V gene lost 2 bases and the J gene lost 10 bases, with 9 bases spanning the gap. Written as DNA, the CDR3 is TGTGCCAGCAGTTTACCCCAGGACTCACCCCTCCACTTT. Its translation: CASSLPQDSPLHF. Supplemented by reference TRBV28 and TRBJ1-6, the full variable domain reads DVKVTQSSRYLVKRTGEKVFLECVQDMDHENMFWYRQDPGLGLRLIYFSYDVKMKEKGDIPEGYSVSREKKERFSLILESASTNQTSMYLCASSLPQDSPLHFGNGTRLTVT.

The chain recombines TRBV7-9 with TRBJ2-7, with unresolved D. The CDR3 runs to 13 residues. The germline V and J ends were trimmed by 6 bases and 3 bases, with 12 bases remaining between them. Germline V gene sequence: CDR1 SEHNR, CDR2 FQNEAQ (reference sequence). CDR3 protein: CASSSPMFYEQYF. Written as DNA, the CDR3 is TGTGCCAGCAGTTCTCCGATGTTCTACGAGCAGTACTTC.

A single count supports this clone. The rearrangement joins TRBV15 to TRBJ2-7; D is unresolved. Germline V gene data show CDR1 as LNHNV and CDR2 as YYDKDF (reference sequence). Trimming pared 0 bases from V and 4 bases from J, leaving 10 bases between. This CDR3 is built from 14 residues. For the CDR3, the DNA is TGTGCCACCAGCAGAGACAGGTCCGGTTACGAGCAGTACTTC. Residues: CATSRDRSGYEQYF.

The V and J genes are TRBV11-3 and TRBJ2-7; D might be TRBD1 or TRBD2, each matching 5 bases. This CDR3 contains 13 residues. V was cut by 2 bases and J by 4 bases, with 9 bases left in between. Germline loops: CDR1 SGHNT, CDR2 YENEEA. The CDR3 nucleotides are TGTGCCAGCAGCTTAAGAGGGGAATACGAGCAGTACTTC. Translated, it gives CASSLRGEYEQYF.

In its sample, this clone ranks as medium-sized (0.01 to 0.1%). The rearrangement uses TRBV5-6 and TRBJ2-7; 14 bases map to TRBD2. Germline CDR1 reads SGHDT; CDR2 reads YYEEEE. V lost 2 bases and J lost 3; bases outside the gene matches: 1. The CDR3 runs to 15 residues. For the CDR3, the DNA is TGTGCCAGCAGCTTCGGGACTAGCGGGGGCTACGAGCAGTACTTC. As protein: CASSFGTSGGYEQYF.

V gene TRBV30 combines with J gene TRBJ2-5; D unresolved. The CDR3 consists of 12 residues. The V and J ends lost 0 bases and 1 base respectively, with 3 bases between them. Germline CDR1 GTSNPN, CDR2 SVGIG (reference sequence). The chain's CDR3 is CAWSVGQETQYF. The CDR3 DNA reads as TGTGCCTGGAGTGTAGGCCAAGAGACCCAGTACTTC.

The chain joins TRBV28 to TRBJ2-3; tentatively, D is TRBD1 (6 bases). The germline V gene has CDR1 MDHEN and CDR2 SYDVKM. CDR3 length: 14 residues. Trimming shortened V by 10 bases and J by 4 bases, and 18 bases separated the two germline ends. CDR3 DNA: TGTGCCACCCACGGGACACGGCGGTCAGATACGCAGTATTTT. Protein sequence: CATHGTRRSDTQYF.

This clone was found once. This chain connects TRBV2 to TRBJ1-4; D unresolved. This CDR3 comprises 15 residues. Germline CDR1 is SNHLY and CDR2 is FYNNEI. V gave up 2 bases and J gave up 7 bases, with 14 bases separating them. The CDR3 DNA is TGTGCCAGCAGTGAATTAGTGCTCCGTGGTGAAAAACTGTTTTTT. Encoded protein: CASSELVLRGEKLFF.

A word on this clone: This may be a read error: a much more frequent sequence differs by one nucleotide. V usage is TRBV2 and J usage is TRBJ2-7; no firm D call. Germline lookup yields CDR1 SNHLY and CDR2 FYNNEI. The CDR3 covers 10 residues. Trimming stripped 3 bases from V and 3 bases from J, with 0 bases between. CDR3 nucleotide sequence: TGTGCCAGCAGTGACTACGAGCAGTACTTC. Translation: CASSDYEQYF.